The rows below give T cell receptor beta chains drawn from one sample of a study of T cell responses to AZD1222 COVID-19 vaccine. Sequenced by immunoSEQ multiplex PCR; TCRdb stores in-frame clones only, minus some. The sample has around 160,000 clones; 91% are singletons. The sample in question was peripheral blood, obtained on day 0 of AZD1222 vaccination. The receptors derive from an adult in good health. The CDR3 runs from the conserved cysteine through the conserved F or W. A D gene is named only where the DNA matches it firmly. A clone size is listed for some rows: how often the clone was seen (once, few, many), or a class if it is expanded.

CDR3 DNA | CDR3 protein | J gene | CDR3 length | V gene | D gene | clone size
TGCGCCAGCAGCCAGCGGGACAGGGTGAACACTGAAGCTTTCTTT | CASSQRDRVNTEAFF | TRBJ1-1 | 15 | TRBV4-3 | TRBD1 | -
TGTGCCAGCTCACCTGACAGGCTGACAAATGAGCAGTTCTTC | CASSPDRLTNEQFF | TRBJ2-1 | 14 | TRBV18 | - | -
TGTGCCAGCAGCGACTCGGAGGGTCACAGGTTCCCCTCAGAATTT | CASSDSEGHRFPSEF | TRBJ1-3 | 15 | TRBV7-6 | - | -
TGTGCCAGCAGTCTCGCCAGCTCCTACGAGCAGTACTTC | CASSLASSYEQYF | TRBJ2-7 | 13 | TRBV27 | - | -
TGCGCCAGCAGCCAAGACTTAATTGCCGAGCAGTACTTC | CASSQDLIAEQYF | TRBJ2-7 | 13 | TRBV4-3 | - | -
TGTGCCAGCAGCCAAGATGTCGCTGGCTACAATGAGCAGTTCTTC | CASSQDVAGYNEQFF | TRBJ2-1 | 15 | TRBV4-2 | - | -
TGTGCCAGTAGTATAGATCAGGGGGGCAACGGTGGCTACACCTTC | CASSIDQGGNGGYTF | TRBJ1-2 | 15 | TRBV19 | TRBD1 | -
TGTGCCAGCAGCGGGGACAGTCATCGCACAGATACGCAGTATTTT | CASSGDSHRTDTQYF | TRBJ2-3 | 15 | TRBV5-6 | TRBD1 | -
TGTGCCAGCAGCTTGGACTCTGGTTCGGAGACCCAGTACTTC | CASSLDSGSETQYF | TRBJ2-5 | 14 | TRBV9 | - | -
TGTGCCAGCAGTTTAGACAACAATGAGCAGTTCTTC | CASSLDNNEQFF | TRBJ2-1 | 12 | TRBV12-3/TRBV12-4 | - | -
TGTGCCAGCAGTTTTTGGGCAGCATATGGCTACACCTTC | CASSFWAAYGYTF | TRBJ1-2 | 13 | TRBV12-3/TRBV12-4 | - | -
TGTGCCAGCAGCCCCATATTGGGTTCCGATTCACCCCTCCACTTT | CASSPILGSDSPLHF | TRBJ1-6 | 15 | TRBV7-2 | - | few
TGTGCCAGCAGCCCCGGACAGGCTATGCAGTACTTC | CASSPGQAMQYF | TRBJ2-7 | 12 | TRBV7-9 | TRBD1 | -
TGTGCCAGCAGCCCAGCGGGAACTACGCAGTATTTT | CASSPAGTTQYF | TRBJ2-3 | 12 | TRBV7-3 | TRBD2 | -
TGTGCCAGCAGCCCCGGGGGAGGGCCCGGGGAGCTGTTTTTT | CASSPGGGPGELFF | TRBJ2-2 | 14 | TRBV9 | TRBD2 | -
TGTGCCAGCAGCACCACAGGGGGCGGAACTAATGAAAAACTGTTTTTT | CASSTTGGGTNEKLFF | TRBJ1-4 | 16 | TRBV7-8 | TRBD1 | -
TGTGCCAGCAGTTCCTTGGAGGCCGAGCAGTTCTTC | CASSSLEAEQFF | TRBJ2-1 | 12 | TRBV25-1 | - | -
TGTGCCAGCAATCAGGGAGGGGATTACTATGGCTACACCTTC | CASNQGGDYYGYTF | TRBJ1-2 | 14 | TRBV2 | - | -
TGTGCCAGCAGCTTAGCGGCGGGGCGTAATGAAAAACTGTTTTTT | CASSLAAGRNEKLFF | TRBJ1-4 | 15 | TRBV7-6 | - | once
TGTGCCAGCAGCTTAACCGCCCGGGCAGATACGCAGTATTTT | CASSLTARADTQYF | TRBJ2-3 | 14 | TRBV7-8 | - | once
TGTGCCACCAGCAGGTTCAATGGAAACACCATATATTTT | CATSRFNGNTIYF | TRBJ1-3 | 13 | TRBV15 | - | few
TGTGCCAGCAGCCAAAGTGGGGGACAGTACACTGAAGCTTTCTTT | CASSQSGGQYTEAFF | TRBJ1-1 | 15 | TRBV4-2 | TRBD1 | -
TGTGCCAGCAGCTTCCGGGACACTAATGAAAAACTGTTTTTT | CASSFRDTNEKLFF | TRBJ1-4 | 14 | TRBV9 | - | -
TGCAGCGTTCGACAGGGTGGTACAGATACGCAGTATTTT | CSVRQGGTDTQYF | TRBJ2-3 | 13 | TRBV29-1 | TRBD1 | -
TGTGCCAGCAGCCATGCCCCGTTGGGGCCTCTGGTAAACATTCAGTACTTC | CASSHAPLGPLVNIQYF | TRBJ2-4 | 17 | TRBV14 | - | once
TGTGCCAGCAGTTACCGAACCCCGGCTCTTGAGCAGTTCTTC | CASSYRTPALEQFF | TRBJ2-1 | 14 | TRBV6-2/TRBV6-3 | - | -
TGTGCCAGCCGGGGGCAGGCCCCCATTGAGCAGTTCTTC | CASRGQAPIEQFF | TRBJ2-1 | 13 | TRBV5-4 | - | -
TGTGCCAGCAGCCGGACACCCGTCGTGTCTTCTGAGACCCAGTACTTC | CASSRTPVVSSETQYF | TRBJ2-5 | 16 | TRBV11-2 | - | -
TGTGCCAGCAGCCGCCTATTAGCGGGGCAGGGGTACCATTATGGCTACACCTTC | CASSRLLAGQGYHYGYTF | TRBJ1-2 | 18 | TRBV4-2 | - | -
TGTGCCAGCAGTGACTCAGGGACAGAGGGGGCACGTGGCTACACCTTC | CASSDSGTEGARGYTF | TRBJ1-2 | 16 | TRBV6-4 | TRBD1 | -
TGTGCCAGCAGCGTAGCGCGGCAGGGGATGCAGACCGGGGAGCTGTTTTTT | CASSVARQGMQTGELFF | TRBJ2-2 | 17 | TRBV9 | - | -
TGTGCCAGCAGTTTGGGGCAGGATAATGAAAAACTGTTTTTT | CASSLGQDNEKLFF | TRBJ1-4 | 14 | TRBV28 | - | -
TGTGCCAGCAGCCCTTGGGACCAGCAAGAGACCCAGTACTTC | CASSPWDQQETQYF | TRBJ2-5 | 14 | TRBV9 | - | few
TGTGCCAGCAGGGGATGGGCAGGGGGCACCTACGAGCAGTACTTC | CASRGWAGGTYEQYF | TRBJ2-7 | 15 | TRBV6-6 | TRBD1 | -
TGTGCCGGGGGGGACAGGGAGGGCTACGAGCAGTACTTC | CAGGDREGYEQYF | TRBJ2-7 | 13 | TRBV28 | TRBD1 | -
TGCAGCGGGCTACAGGGGGCTGGCTATGGCTACACCTTC | CSGLQGAGYGYTF | TRBJ1-2 | 13 | TRBV29-1 | TRBD1 | -
TGTGCCAGCAGAACAGGGGGGGATCAGCCCCAGCATTTT | CASRTGGDQPQHF | TRBJ1-5 | 13 | TRBV28 | TRBD1 | -
TGTGCCAGCTCACGTCTCTCCGCCTGGGATACGCAGTATTTT | CASSRLSAWDTQYF | TRBJ2-3 | 14 | TRBV18 | - | -
TGTGCCAGCAGTTCTAGTAATGGCTACACCTTC | CASSSSNGYTF | TRBJ1-2 | 11 | TRBV7-9 | - | -
TGTGCCAGCAGTTTTCTAGCGGGGGGCAGATTTTACAATGAGCAGTTCTTC | CASSFLAGGRFYNEQFF | TRBJ2-1 | 17 | TRBV28 | TRBD2 | few
TGTGCCAGCAGTTTGGGTTATAATTCACCCCTCCACTTT | CASSLGYNSPLHF | TRBJ1-6 | 13 | TRBV27 | - | -
TGTGCCAGCAGCTCGGCAGGGCCGTACAATGAGCAGTTCTTC | CASSSAGPYNEQFF | TRBJ2-1 | 14 | TRBV7-9 | - | -